One sample yielded the 14 T cell receptor beta chains listed below, sequenced in a study of blood T cell repertoires in COVID-19. The protocol was immunoSEQ multiplex PCR, while the TCRdb copy is restricted to in-frame clones and leaves out a portion. The table lists some 300,000 clones, approximately 86% of them singletons. Sequencing input: peripheral blood. These receptors were taken from a woman between 65 and 79 years old with COVID-19, enrolled during active disease.

The chain has TRBV2 and TRBJ1-2; 9 bases are shared with TRBD1. Trimming removed 2 bases from V and 6 bases from J; junction bases left unmatched: 7. CDR1 and CDR2 (germline): SNHLY, FYNNEI. The CDR3 length is 15 residues. CDR3 DNA: TGTGCCAGCAGTGAAACCCGACAGGGGGGCGATGGCTACACCTTC. Residues: CASSETRQGGDGYTF.

The rearrangement joins TRBV10-3 to TRBJ1-1; 12 nucleotides agree with TRBD1. Germline V gene data show CDR1 as ENHRY and CDR2 as SYGVKD. J gave up 1 base and V 0 bases, and 15 bases lay outside the gene matches. This CDR3 comprises 21 residues. This CDR3 is CAISESSIPGTGGGRNTEAFF. CDR3 bases: TGTGCCATCAGTGAGTCGAGCATTCCCGGGACAGGGGGCGGGAGGAACACTGAAGCTTTCTTT.

This chain connects TRBV7-2 to TRBJ1-5; D is ambiguous. The CDR3 has 14 amino acids. The germline V gene encodes CDR1 SGHTA and CDR2 FQGNSA. V shed 3 bases and J shed 4 bases, with 10 bases lying between them. CDR3 sequence reads: CASSLESPNQPQHF. DNA for the CDR3: TGTGCCAGCAGCTTGGAGTCACCAAATCAGCCCCAGCATTTT. Full variable domain (outside the CDR3, taken from reference TRBV7-2 and TRBJ1-5): GAGVSQSPSNKVTEKGKDVELRCDPISGHTALYWYRQSLGQGLEFLIYFQGNSAPDKSGLPSDRFSAERTGGSVSTLTIQRTQQEDSAVYLCASSLESPNQPQHFGDGTRLSIL.

This CDR3 is CASSPGQGPLNTEAFF. DNA for the CDR3: TGCGCCAGCAGCCCAGGACAGGGGCCCCTGAACACTGAAGCTTTCTTT. The chain uses TRBV5-1 and TRBJ1-1; 9 bases fit TRBD1. J was trimmed by 0 bases and V by 4 bases; bases with no gene match: 7. Per the germline V gene, CDR1 is SGHRS and CDR2 is YFSETQ. The CDR3 runs to 16 residues.

The V and J genes are TRBV7-9 and TRBJ2-2; perhaps TRBD2 as D (7 bases). Germline values: CDR1 SEHNR, CDR2 FQNEAQ (reference sequence). The V and J ends lost 7 bases and 3 bases respectively, with 18 bases between them. The CDR3 spans 16 residues. The CDR3 DNA sequence: TGTGCCAGCACCACCCCTCGGGGGGCGGACACCGGGGAGCTGTTTTTT. Protein sequence: CASTTPRGADTGELFF.

V gene TRBV7-9 combines with J gene TRBJ1-1; D is perhaps TRBD1 (6 bases). The CDR3 is 14 residues long. Germline CDR1 is SEHNR and CDR2 is FQNEAQ (reference sequence). V gave up 2 bases and J gave up 3 bases, with 10 bases separating them. The CDR3 DNA sequence: TGTGCCAGCAGCTTACAGGGGCGGGACACTGAAGCTTTCTTT. It is translated as CASSLQGRDTEAFF.

This clone was found many times. V and J are TRBV5-6 and TRBJ2-1; D is possibly TRBD2 (5 bases). The CDR3 extends over 15 amino acids. Trimming shortened V by 4 bases and J by 0 bases, and 11 bases separated the two germline ends. Germline-derived CDR1 and CDR2 are SGHDT and YYEEEE. CDR3 sequence (DNA): TGTGCCAGCAGCCCGGGATTCGGCTCCTACAATGAGCAGTTCTTC. It is translated as CASSPGFGSYNEQFF.

As regards this clone: This specimen includes other DNA sequences encoding the same CDR3. The chain employs TRBV9 and TRBJ2-1, with D possibly being TRBD2 (6 bases). The CDR3 extends over 12 amino acids. Per germline, CDR1 SGDLS and CDR2 YYNGEE. Trimming shortened V by 0 bases and J by 9 bases, and 7 bases separated the two germline ends. The CDR3 sequence is CASSVGGGEQFF. Written as DNA, the CDR3 is TGTGCCAGCAGCGTAGGGGGAGGTGAGCAGTTCTTC. Full variable domain (rest looked up from reference TRBV9 and TRBJ2-1): DSGVTQTPKHLITATGQRVTLRCSPRSGDLSVYWYQQSLDQGLQFLIQYYNGEERAKGNILERFSAQQFPDLHSELNLSSLELGDSALYFCASSVGGGEQFFGPGTRLTVL.

The chain is built from TRBV18 and TRBJ1-5; TRBD1 matches 7 bases. In germline, CDR1 is KGHSH, CDR2 LQKENI. The CDR3 contains 15 residues. Trimming cost V 4 bases and J 5 bases; bases outside gene matches: 8. In DNA form, the CDR3 reads TGTGCCAGCTCACTTACAGGGGATAAGGATCAGCCCCAGCATTTT. Encoded protein: CASSLTGDKDQPQHF.

The genes are TRBV6-5 and TRBJ1-6, with D perhaps matching TRBD1 (6 bases). The CDR3 loop spans 12 amino acids. Trimming left V 6 bases short and J 10 bases short, with 10 bases between. Germline CDR1 is MNHEY and CDR2 is SVGAGI. The CDR3, as DNA: TGTGCCAGCAGATACACAGGGTCACCCCTCCACTTT. This translates into CASRYTGSPLHF.

This chain connects TRBV2 to TRBJ2-5; a weak D match, TRBD2 (6 bases). Trimming pared 3 bases from V and 5 bases from J, leaving 13 bases between. Germline CDR1 SNHLY, CDR2 FYNNEI. The CDR3 is made up of 14 amino acids. The CDR3 coding sequence is TGTGCCAGCAGTGAGAGGAGGGTAGGGGAGACCCAGTACTTC. This encodes CASSERRVGETQYF.

V usage is TRBV3-1 (or the pseudogene TRBV3-2) and J usage is TRBJ1-2; D not resolved. CDR3 size: 13 residues. The germline gives CDR1 LGHDT, CDR2 YNNKEL (reference sequence). The ends were cut back, 10 bases at V and 3 bases at J, with 15 bases in the middle. The CDR3 protein is CATYYPGDYGYTF. CDR3 bases: TGTGCCACGTATTACCCGGGTGACTATGGCTACACCTTC.

The chain is built from TRBV3-1 (or the pseudogene TRBV3-2) and TRBJ2-3; TRBD2 matches 8 bases. CDR3 length: 17 amino acids. CDR1 is LGHDT, CDR2 YNNKEL, per germline (reference sequence). Trimming took 0 bases from V and 5 from J; bases not matched to a gene: 10. CDR3: CASSQDSRRGAGDTQYF. CDR3 sequence (DNA): TGTGCCAGCAGCCAAGATAGTCGGCGGGGGGCGGGAGATACGCAGTATTTT.

The chain carries TRBV10-1 and TRBJ1-2, with D possibly being TRBD1 (5 bases). CDR3 size: 15 residues. Trimming removed 11 bases at V and 0 bases at J, with 19 bases between. Germline values: CDR1 WNHNN, CDR2 SYGVQD (reference sequence). Here the CDR3 reads CAGEGHKEPNYGYTF. In DNA form, the CDR3 reads TGCGCCGGCGAAGGACACAAGGAGCCTAACTATGGCTACACCTTC.